The 27 T cell receptor beta chains below all came from one sample that was sequenced in a study of regulatory T cells in long-lasting Graves disease (dated by TCRdb to the early 2020s). This specimen's time point label, interpreted: persistent/refractory GD, antithyroid drugs over 5 years with positive TRAb. RNA was extracted from PBMCs in TRIzol for both TCR sequencing and RNA sequencing. Library construction relied on multiplex PCR. Sequencing relied on an Illumina HiSeq 4000. iRepertoire HTBI primers and Arm-PCR amplification of CDR3 regions were used to construct TCR beta libraries. The public reads were reanalyzed by TCRdb: fastp trimming at Q25, MiXCR alignment, in-frame beta chains only. Every distinct CDR3 protein forms one entry, paired with its most common genes and DNA. This sample is represented by 350,000 to 500,000 distinct CDR3 sequences; around 20% of them were singletons. Clones ranked in the top ten supply 14% of the sample.

The sample in question was peripheral blood mononuclear cells (PBMCs), obtained when the disease was refractory, from a patient treated with antithyroid drugs. The receptors were gathered from a female donor with Graves disease.

Notes on this clonotype: This sequence may be a read error, since a much larger clone differs from it by one base. The rearrangement joins TRBV27 to TRBJ2-7; the match to TRBD2 covers 9 bases. V shed 7 bases, J shed 2 bases, and the junction held 3 bases outside the gene matches. The CDR3 is 13 amino acids. Germline values: CDR1 MNHEY, CDR2 SMNVEV (reference sequence). The CDR3 sequence: CASMPSGAYEQYF. The CDR3 nucleotides read TGTGCCAGCATGCCTAGCGGGGCCTACGAGCAGTACTTC.

The chain recombines TRBV6-4 with TRBJ2-5; D might be TRBD2 (6 bases). CDR1 and CDR2 from the germline V gene are MRHNA and SNTAGT. V lost 0 bases and J lost 1, with 12 bases in between. CDR3 size: 16 residues. CDR3 loop: CASSDSSPGSQETQYF. The CDR3 DNA sequence: TGTGCCAGCAGTGACTCTTCCCCCGGGAGCCAAGAGACCCAGTACTTC.

There are many counts of this clonotype. Written as DNA, the CDR3 is TGTGCCAGCAGTATAACAGGGGGCGATGGCTACACCTTC. This encodes CASSITGGDGYTF. The chain uses TRBV12-3 or TRBV12-4 and TRBJ1-2, with 9 positions matching TRBD1. With 5 bases clipped from V and 6 bases from J, the junction kept 4 bases outside the gene matches. The CDR3 consists of 13 residues.

This clonotype was recorded at least ten times. The chain employs TRBV30 and TRBJ2-6, with a possible D match to TRBD1 (5 bases). The germline V gene encodes CDR1 GTSNPN and CDR2 SVGIG (reference sequence). The CDR3 is 13 amino acids. The DNA for the CDR3 is TGTGCGGCAGGGTCAACTGGGGCCAACGTCCTGACTTTC. Its translation: CAAGSTGANVLTF.

This rearrangement joins TRBV15 to TRBJ2-3; D tentatively fits TRBD1 or TRBD2 (6 bases each). Germline CDR1 LNHNV, CDR2 YYDKDF (reference sequence). The CDR3 loop spans 16 amino acids. V lost 0 bases and J 0 bases, leaving 10 bases between the germline ends. The CDR3 spells CATSRDPGASTDTQYF. The CDR3 nucleotides are TGTGCCACCAGCAGAGATCCGGGGGCAAGCACAGATACGCAGTATTTT.

CDR3 in amino acids: CASETSYEQYF. The CDR3 bases are TGTGCCAGCGAGACTAGCTACGAGCAGTACTTC. The chain recombines TRBV6-1 with TRBJ2-7, with D possibly being TRBD2 (6 bases). This CDR3 region has 11 residues. Germline CDR1 reads MNHNS; CDR2 reads SASEGT. V lost 8 bases and J 3 bases, leaving 8 bases between the germline ends.

The rearrangement joins TRBV12-3 or TRBV12-4 to TRBJ2-3, with 7 bases lining up with TRBD2. The CDR3 is made up of 12 amino acids. Trimming removed 7 bases from V and 4 bases from J; junction bases left unmatched: 2. CDR3 region: CASNAGADTQYF. The CDR3, as DNA: TGTGCCAGCAATGCGGGAGCAGATACGCAGTATTTT.

The chain links TRBV29-1 to TRBJ2-7, with TRBD1 matching 8 bases. With V trimmed by 6 bases and J by 2 bases, 9 bases remained unmatched. Germline V CDR1 and CDR2: SQVTM, ANQGSEA. The CDR3 consists of 14 residues. As DNA, the CDR3 is TGCAGCGTCGGGAGACAACAGGGGGCCTACGAGCAGTACTTC. Its protein product is CSVGRQQGAYEQYF.

Of note for this clonotype: A far more abundant clone sits one base away, making this likely a read error. The chain couples TRBV28 to TRBJ2-1, with a weak D call TRBD1 (6 bases). The J call may be wrong; the DNA end is better matched by TRBJ2-7. The CDR3 runs 15 residues. Germline CDR1 reads MDHEN; CDR2 reads SYDVKM. Here the CDR3 DNA reads TGTGCCGGCAGTTGCGTCCCCGGGACAAACTACGAGCAGTACTTC. It codes for CAGSCVPGTNYEQYF.

This clonotype was seen at least ten times. This chain links TRBV28 with TRBJ1-5, with TRBD1 identical over 8 bases. V was pared by 0 bases and J by 3 bases, with 7 bases of the junction left unmatched. CDR3 length equals 17 residues. The V gene's germline CDR1 is MDHEN and CDR2 SYDVKM. For the CDR3, the DNA is TGTGCCAGCAGTTTATGCTGTTCAGGGGGCCTCAATCAGCCCCAGCATTTT. It yields the protein CASSLCCSGGLNQPQHF.

This clonotype was picked up many times. This chain connects TRBV28 to TRBJ1-1; 8 bases line up with TRBD1. CDR1 and CDR2 from the germline V gene are MDHEN and SYDVKM. V shed 6 bases, J shed 0 bases, and the junction held 6 bases outside the gene matches. The CDR3 consists of 15 residues. The DNA for the CDR3 is TGTGCCAGCAGCCCCCGGGACAGGCTGAACACTGAAGCTTTCTTT. Residues: CASSPRDRLNTEAFF.

This clonotype was observed many times. This chain connects TRBV2 to TRBJ2-7; 7 nucleotides line up with TRBD2. The CDR3 extends over 17 amino acids. The junction had 19 bases not matched to a gene; V was cut back by 5 bases and J by 6 bases. The germline V gene encodes CDR1 SNHLY and CDR2 FYNNEI. The CDR3 DNA reads TGTGCCAGCAGTATTCTAGCGGATCCAACCTACCTCGGCGAGCAGTACTTC. Encoded protein: CASSILADPTYLGEQYF.

Only a few counts were recorded for this clonotype. This chain joins TRBV28 and TRBJ2-1; TRBD2 might be the D (5 bases). The V gene's germline CDR1 is MDHEN and CDR2 SYDVKM. The CDR3 sequence is 15 residues long. V lost 5 bases and J 6 bases, leaving 17 bases between the germline ends. The CDR3 DNA follows: TGTGCCAGCAGTCCCCTCCCTAGCATTGCCAATGAGCAGTTCTTC. Its translation: CASSPLPSIANEQFF.

The gene calls are TRBV20-1 and TRBJ1-6, with D uncertain. The CDR3 has 14 residues. V dropped 6 bases and J dropped 9 bases, with 18 bases sitting between them. Germline values: CDR1 DFQATT, CDR2 SNEGSKA (reference sequence). CDR3 sequence reads: CSARIEITGSPLHF. CDR3 coding DNA: TGCAGTGCGAGGATAGAAATTACTGGTTCACCCCTCCACTTT.

This clonotype appeared many times. One junction end disagrees with the germline gene, perhaps due to a read error. The genes are TRBV5-1 and TRBJ1-1; no clear D. The CDR3 spans 14 residues. Germline V gives CDR1 SGHRS, CDR2 YFSETQ. DNA of the CDR3: TGTGCCAGCAGTTTAGAAGGATTGAACACTGAAGCTTTCTTT. The encoded protein is CASSLEGLNTEAFF.

For this clonotype: At one of its ends the junction is not consistent with the germline gene, which may arise from a read error. The chain's CDR3 is CASSFGGTGANALTF. The CDR3 nucleotides are TGTGCCAGCAGTTTCGGGGGCACTGGGGCCAACGCCCTGACTTTC. The V gene is TRBV12-3 or TRBV12-4, the J gene TRBJ2-6, with D perhaps being TRBD1 or TRBD2 (6 bases each). The CDR3 extends over 15 amino acids.

This clonotype has just a few counts. V usage is TRBV13 and J usage is TRBJ2-7; tentative D call: TRBD2 (6 bases). The length of the CDR3 is 15 residues. The germline V gene has CDR1 PRHDT and CDR2 FYEKMQ (reference sequence). Trimming took 7 bases from V and 0 from J, leaving 16 bases between them. CDR3 sequence: CASILRREASYEQYF. In DNA, the CDR3 is TGTGCCAGCATTCTTAGAAGGGAGGCCTCCTACGAGCAGTACTTC.

In this sample, this clonotype turned up many times. This rearrangement joins TRBV12-3 or TRBV12-4 to TRBJ2-6; D remains unclear. Trimming pared 6 bases from V and 0 bases from J, leaving 6 bases between. CDR3 length: 14 residues. The CDR3 here is CASSTGSGANVLTF. In nucleotides, the CDR3 is TGTGCCAGCAGCACGGGCTCTGGGGCCAACGTCCTGACTTTC.

This clonotype was observed at least ten times. The rearrangement joins TRBV10-3 to TRBJ2-5; possibly TRBD1 for D (6 bases). Germline V lookup: CDR1 ENHRY, CDR2 SYGVKD. The CDR3 runs 13 residues. The ends were cut back, 4 bases at V and 1 base at J, with 7 bases in the middle. The chain's CDR3 is CAISGGLQETQYF. The CDR3 nucleotides are TGTGCCATCAGTGGGGGGCTCCAAGAGACCCAGTACTTC.

The chain employs TRBV28 and TRBJ2-7; TRBD1 is a possible D gene (6 bases). The CDR3 sequence is 16 residues long. Germline CDR1 and CDR2: MDHEN and SYDVKM. Trimming pared 3 bases from V and 0 bases from J, leaving 15 bases between. The CDR3 DNA reads TGTGCCAGCAGTTTTCTCTTCCCGACAGGCTCCTACGAGCAGTACTTC. Protein product: CASSFLFPTGSYEQYF.

This clonotype appeared many times. V gene TRBV9 combines with J gene TRBJ1-1; possible D gene TRBD1, 5 bases. Trimming took 0 bases from V and 5 from J, leaving 8 bases between them. The CDR3 covers 13 residues. The V gene's germline CDR1 is SGDLS and CDR2 YYNGEE. Here the CDR3 DNA reads TGTGCCAGCAGCGTAGAAGGGGAGACTGAAGCTTTCTTT. Its protein is CASSVEGETEAFF.

There are many counts of this clonotype. The chain carries TRBV20-1 and TRBJ2-7, with a tentative D call TRBD2 (6 bases). The germline V and J ends were trimmed by 6 bases and 3 bases, with 12 bases remaining between them. The germline CDR1 and CDR2 sequences are DFQATT and SNEGSKA (reference sequence). The CDR3 totals 12 residues. The CDR3 DNA follows: TGCAGTGCCTCTTTTAGCGGCTACGAGCAGTACTTC. Its translation is CSASFSGYEQYF.

The chain has TRBV25-1 and TRBJ2-2, with 9 positions matching TRBD2. J gave up 3 bases and V 1 base, and 6 bases lay outside the gene matches. Per germline, CDR1 MGHDK and CDR2 SYGVNS. The CDR3 spans 17 residues. Here the CDR3 DNA reads TGTGCCAGCAGTGAATGGGGTAGCGGGAGTGACACCGGGGAGCTGTTTTTT. The encoded protein is CASSEWGSGSDTGELFF.

This clonotype has only a few counts. V is TRBV28 and J is TRBJ2-6; D may match TRBD1 or TRBD2 (5 bases each). Looked up from germline, CDR1 is MDHEN and CDR2 is SYDVKM. Trimming took off 3 bases at V and 0 bases at J, with 21 bases between the two ends. The CDR3 runs 20 residues. The CDR3 DNA sequence: TGTGCCAGCAGTTTCTCTTTGTTCGGGGACGCATCCTCTGGGGCCAACGTCCTGACTTTC. It yields the protein CASSFSLFGDASSGANVLTF.

This clonotype was picked up many times. The chain couples TRBV27 to TRBJ2-2; TRBD2 agrees at 7 bases. Germline trimming cut 3 bases from V and 6 bases from J; bases unmatched to any gene: 7. Germline V lookup: CDR1 MNHEY, CDR2 SMNVEV (reference sequence). The CDR3 contains 15 residues. CDR3 in amino acids: CASSFWTSRAGELFF. The CDR3 DNA sequence: TGTGCCAGCAGTTTTTGGACTAGTAGGGCCGGGGAGCTGTTTTTT.

This clonotype was found many times. The chain links TRBV6-5 to TRBJ2-7, with D possibly being TRBD1 (6 bases). The CDR3 runs 16 residues. V lost 0 bases and J lost 0, with 12 bases in between. CDR1 is MNHEY and CDR2 is SVGAGI in the germline V gene. The CDR3 DNA reads as TGTGCCAGCAGTTACTCGACAGGACGACCCTCCTACGAGCAGTACTTC. Residues: CASSYSTGRPSYEQYF.

This clonotype was counted ten times or more. The V call is TRBV19, the J call TRBJ2-7, with D perhaps assigned TRBD1 or TRBD2 (5 bases each). Deletions cut 3 bases from V and 2 bases from J, with 14 bases between. CDR1 LNHDA and CDR2 SQIVND come from the germline V gene (reference sequence). The CDR3 totals 15 residues. As DNA, the CDR3 is TGTGCCAGTAGTATGAGGGGTCTAGCAGCCTACGAGCAGTACTTC. Protein product: CASSMRGLAAYEQYF.